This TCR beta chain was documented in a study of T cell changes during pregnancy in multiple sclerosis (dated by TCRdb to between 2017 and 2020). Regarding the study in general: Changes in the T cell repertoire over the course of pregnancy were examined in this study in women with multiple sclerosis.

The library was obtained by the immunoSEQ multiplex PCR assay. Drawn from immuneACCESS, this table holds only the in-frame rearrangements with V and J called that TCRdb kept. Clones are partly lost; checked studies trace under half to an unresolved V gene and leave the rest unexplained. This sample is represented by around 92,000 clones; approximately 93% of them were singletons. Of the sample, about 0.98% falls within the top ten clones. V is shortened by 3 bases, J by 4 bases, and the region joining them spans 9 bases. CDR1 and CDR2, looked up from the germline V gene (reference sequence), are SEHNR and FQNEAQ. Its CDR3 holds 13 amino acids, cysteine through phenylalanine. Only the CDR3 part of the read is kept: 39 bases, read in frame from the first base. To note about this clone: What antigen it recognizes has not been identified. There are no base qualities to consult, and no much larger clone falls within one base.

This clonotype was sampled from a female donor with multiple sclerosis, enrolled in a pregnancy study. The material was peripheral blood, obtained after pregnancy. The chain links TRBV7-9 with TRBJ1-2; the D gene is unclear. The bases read TGTGCCAGCAGCTTCCAGGATCTCTATGGCTACACCTTC. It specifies CASSFQDLYGYTF.